This TCR beta chain was recorded in a study of tumor-infiltrating lymphocytes in localized non-small cell lung cancer. As for the study in general: Patients included smokers and never-smokers with various histologies, some sampled after neoadjuvant chemotherapy.

General study points: T-cell fraction did not differ between immunotypes IM1 and IM2.

Some clones are missing from TCRdb's copy, which holds only in-frame ones; the method was immunoSEQ multiplex PCR. The data show some 9,900 clones, around 76% seen once. From germline, CDR1 is SGHDN and CDR2 FVKESK. The CDR3 is 13 amino acids. Trimming took 0 bases from V and 5 from J, leaving 6 bases between them. This clone was seen only a few times. No antigen is known for it. Sequencing was carried out using uninvolved lung tissue not adjacent to the tumor. The receptor's source is a human donor with non-small cell lung cancer. The chain joins TRBV14 to TRBJ2-3; no clear D. The CDR3 DNA sequence: TGTGCCAGCAGCCAAGAACTTAGAGATACGCAGTATTTT. Translating gives CASSQELRDTQYF.